The present entry profiles one T cell receptor (beta chain) with its context. Per germline, CDR1 SEHNR and CDR2 FQNEAQ (reference sequence). The V end was cut by 1 base, the J end by 7 bases, with 11 bases between. This CDR3 has 15 residues. The data are from a study of blood T cell repertoires in COVID-19. The wider study: Italy, Spain and the United States were the sources of the convalescent and acute COVID-19 samples. PBMCs, B-cell-depleted T cells, or T cells provided the cDNA or gDNA that made up the material.

Study processing details: Reference gene primer amplification yielded estimated nucleated cell counts. Sequencing used immunoSEQ multiplex PCR; TCRdb keeps in-frame clones, though not all of them. Clone size and V and J calls were adopted from that table, with D and trimming inferred from the DNA. The sample lists some 210,000 clones; approximately 91% were seen once. The sequenced material came from peripheral blood. The gene calls are TRBV7-9 and TRBJ1-6, with D tentatively TRBD1 (5 bases). The clonotype comes from a man aged 60-69 years who had recovered from COVID-19. CDR3 in amino acids: CASSLVQGRNSPLHF. CDR3 bases: TGTGCCAGCAGCTTAGTTCAGGGCCGAAATTCACCCCTCCACTTT.